This T cell receptor beta chain was identified during a study of high-grade serous ovarian cancer treatment subgroups. The repertoire was sequenced with immunoSEQ multiplex PCR; TCRdb's copy has only in-frame clones and lacks some. The sample holds some 3,100 clones, 63% seen once. The CDR3 runs to 18 residues. V was pared by 4 bases and J by 0 bases, with 18 bases between. Germline values: CDR1 LGHNA, CDR2 YSLEER. Tumor samples were taken before definitive surgery or chemotherapy. The origin of this receptor is a human donor with high-grade serous ovarian cancer. Sequencing was performed on tumor tissue. The V call is TRBV4-3, the J call TRBJ1-4; the D gene is possibly TRBD1 (6 bases). The CDR3 bases are TGCGCCAGCAGCCCGACCCTACAGGGAGATTCAACTAATGAAAAACTGTTTTTT. Residues: CASSPTLQGDSTNEKLFF.